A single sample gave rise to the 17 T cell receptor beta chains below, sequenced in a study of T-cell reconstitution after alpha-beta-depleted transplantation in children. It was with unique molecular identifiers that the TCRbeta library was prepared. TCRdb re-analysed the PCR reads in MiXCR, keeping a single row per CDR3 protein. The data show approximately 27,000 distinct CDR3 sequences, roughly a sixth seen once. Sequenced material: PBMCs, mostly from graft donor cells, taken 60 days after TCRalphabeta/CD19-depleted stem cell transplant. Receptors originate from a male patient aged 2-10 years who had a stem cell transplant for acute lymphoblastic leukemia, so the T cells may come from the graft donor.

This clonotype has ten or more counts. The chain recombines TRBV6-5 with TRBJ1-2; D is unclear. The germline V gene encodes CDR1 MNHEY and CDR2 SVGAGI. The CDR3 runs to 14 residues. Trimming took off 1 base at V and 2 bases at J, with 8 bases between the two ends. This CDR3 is CASSYLADNYGYTF. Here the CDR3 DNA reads TGTGCCAGCAGTTACTTAGCCGACAACTATGGCTACACCTTC.

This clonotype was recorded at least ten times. The CDR3 DNA reads TGTGCCAGCAGCGGGGAATCCTATAGCAATCAGCCCCAGCATTTT. Residues: CASSGESYSNQPQHF. The chain links TRBV7-9 to TRBJ1-5; D is undetermined. CDR1 and CDR2 from the germline V gene are SEHNR and FQNEAQ (reference sequence). This CDR3 comprises 15 residues. V gave up 5 bases and J gave up 0 bases, with 11 bases separating them.

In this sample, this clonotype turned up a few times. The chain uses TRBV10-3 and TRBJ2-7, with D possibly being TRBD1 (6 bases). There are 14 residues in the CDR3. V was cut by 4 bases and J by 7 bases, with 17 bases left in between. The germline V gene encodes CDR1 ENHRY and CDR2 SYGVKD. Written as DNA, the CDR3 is TGTGCCATCAGTGGACAGGTCTTATCACGAGAGCAGTACTTC. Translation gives CAISGQVLSREQYF.

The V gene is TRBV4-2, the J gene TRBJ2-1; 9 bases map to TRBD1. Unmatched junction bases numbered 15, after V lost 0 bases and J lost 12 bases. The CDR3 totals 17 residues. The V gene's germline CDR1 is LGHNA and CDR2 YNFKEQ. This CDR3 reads CASSQEAPGTGPSAQFF. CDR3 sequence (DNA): TGTGCCAGCAGCCAAGAAGCCCCCGGGACAGGGCCGTCCGCGCAGTTCTTC.

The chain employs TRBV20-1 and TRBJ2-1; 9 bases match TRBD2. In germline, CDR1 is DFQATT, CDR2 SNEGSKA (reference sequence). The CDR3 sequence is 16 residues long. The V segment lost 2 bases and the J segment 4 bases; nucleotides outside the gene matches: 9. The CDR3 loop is CSARLAGSLFYNEQFF. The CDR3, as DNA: TGCAGTGCTAGACTAGCGGGGTCGTTATTTTACAATGAGCAGTTCTTC.

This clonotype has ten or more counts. The CDR3, as DNA: TGTGCCAGCAGTTTAGAGGGACTAGCGGTAGGGACCCAGTACTTC. It specifies CASSLEGLAVGTQYF. V and J are TRBV28 and TRBJ2-5, with 11 bases lining up with TRBD2. Trimming took 2 bases from V and 7 from J; bases not matched to a gene: 6. CDR3 length: 15 amino acids. Germline V lookup: CDR1 MDHEN, CDR2 SYDVKM. Together with reference TRBV28 and TRBJ2-5, the CDR3 gives the full variable domain: DVKVTQSSRYLVKRTGEKVFLECVQDMDHENMFWYRQDPGLGLRLIYFSYDVKMKEKGDIPEGYSVSREKKERFSLILESASTNQTSMYLCASSLEGLAVGTQYFGPGTRLLVL.

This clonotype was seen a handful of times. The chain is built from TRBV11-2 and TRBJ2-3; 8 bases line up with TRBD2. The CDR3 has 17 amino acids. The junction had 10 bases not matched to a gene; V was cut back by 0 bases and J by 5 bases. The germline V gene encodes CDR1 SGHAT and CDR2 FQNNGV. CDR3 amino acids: CASSLDDPGLGGDTQYF. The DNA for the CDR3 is TGTGCCAGCAGCTTAGACGATCCGGGACTAGGAGGAGATACGCAGTATTTT. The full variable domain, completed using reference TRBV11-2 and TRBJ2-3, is EAGVAQSPRYKIIEKRQSVAFWCNPISGHATLYWYQQILGQGPKLLIQFQNNGVVDDSQLPKDRFSAERLKGVDSTLKIQPAKLEDSAVYLCASSLDDPGLGGDTQYFGPGTRLTVL.

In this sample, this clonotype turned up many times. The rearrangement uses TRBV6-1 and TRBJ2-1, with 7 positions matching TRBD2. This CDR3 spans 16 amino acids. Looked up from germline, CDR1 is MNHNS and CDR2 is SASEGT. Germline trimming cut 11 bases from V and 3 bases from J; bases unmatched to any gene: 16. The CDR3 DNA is TGTGCCTCCTCGAAGTCGGGCGGGGGAGGCTACAATGAGCAGTTCTTC. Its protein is CASSKSGGGGYNEQFF.

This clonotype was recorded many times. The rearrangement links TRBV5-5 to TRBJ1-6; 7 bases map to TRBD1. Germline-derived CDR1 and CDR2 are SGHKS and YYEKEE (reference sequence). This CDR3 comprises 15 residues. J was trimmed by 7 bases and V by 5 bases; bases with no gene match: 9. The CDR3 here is CASRGGGTENSPLHF. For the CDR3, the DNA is TGTGCCAGCAGGGGTGGGGGGACAGAAAATTCACCCCTCCACTTT.

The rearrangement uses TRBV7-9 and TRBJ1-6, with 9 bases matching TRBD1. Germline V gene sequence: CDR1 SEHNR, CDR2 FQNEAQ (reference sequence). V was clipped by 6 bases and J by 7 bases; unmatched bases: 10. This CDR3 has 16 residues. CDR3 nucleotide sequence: TGTGCCAGCAGACCGAGCGACAGGGGGGGAAATTCACCCCTCCACTTT. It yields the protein CASRPSDRGGNSPLHF.

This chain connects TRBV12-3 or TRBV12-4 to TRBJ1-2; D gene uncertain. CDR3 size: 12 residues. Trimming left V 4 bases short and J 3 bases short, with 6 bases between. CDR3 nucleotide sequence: TGTGCCAGCAGTTCCGGAGACTATGGCTACACCTTC. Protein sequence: CASSSGDYGYTF.

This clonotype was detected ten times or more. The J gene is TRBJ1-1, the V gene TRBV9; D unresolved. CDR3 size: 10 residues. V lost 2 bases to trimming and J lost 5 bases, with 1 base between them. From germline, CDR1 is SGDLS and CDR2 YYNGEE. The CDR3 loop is CASSVTEAFF. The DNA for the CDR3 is TGTGCCAGCAGCGTTACTGAAGCTTTCTTT.

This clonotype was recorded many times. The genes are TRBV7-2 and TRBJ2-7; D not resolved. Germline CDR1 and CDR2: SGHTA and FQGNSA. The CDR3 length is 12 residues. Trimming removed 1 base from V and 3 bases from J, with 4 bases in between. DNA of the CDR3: TGTGCCAGCAGCTTAGTTTTCTACGAGCAGTACTTC. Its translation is CASSLVFYEQYF. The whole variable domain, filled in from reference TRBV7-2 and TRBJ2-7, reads GAGVSQSPSNKVTEKGKDVELRCDPISGHTALYWYRQSLGQGLEFLIYFQGNSAPDKSGLPSDRFSAERTGGSVSTLTIQRTQQEDSAVYLCASSLVFYEQYFGPGTRLTVT.

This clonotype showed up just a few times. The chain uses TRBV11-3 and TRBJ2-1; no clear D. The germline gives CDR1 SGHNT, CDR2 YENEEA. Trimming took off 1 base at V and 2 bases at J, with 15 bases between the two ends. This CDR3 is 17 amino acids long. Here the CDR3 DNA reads TGTGCCAGCAGCTTAGTGTCATTCGCAGATACCTACAATGAGCAGTTCTTC. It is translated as CASSLVSFADTYNEQFF. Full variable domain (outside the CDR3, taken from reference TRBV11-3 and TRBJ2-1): EAGVVQSPRYKIIEKKQPVAFWCNPISGHNTLYWYLQNLGQGPELLIRYENEEAVDDSQLPKDRFSAERLKGVDSTLKIQPAELGDSAVYLCASSLVSFADTYNEQFFGPGTRLTVL.

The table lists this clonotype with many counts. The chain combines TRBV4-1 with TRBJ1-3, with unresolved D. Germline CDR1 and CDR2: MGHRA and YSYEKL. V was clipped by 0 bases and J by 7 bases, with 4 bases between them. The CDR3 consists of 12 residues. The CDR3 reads CASSQEGNTIYF. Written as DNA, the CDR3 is TGCGCCAGCAGCCAAGAAGGGAACACCATATATTTT.

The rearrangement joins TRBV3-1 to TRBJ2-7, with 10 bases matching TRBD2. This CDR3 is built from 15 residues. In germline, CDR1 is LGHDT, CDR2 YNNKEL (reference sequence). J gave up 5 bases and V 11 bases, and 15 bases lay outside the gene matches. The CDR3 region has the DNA TGTGCCTCCTGCCACCAAGCGGGAGGGCCCAACGAGCAGTACTTC. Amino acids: CASCHQAGGPNEQYF.

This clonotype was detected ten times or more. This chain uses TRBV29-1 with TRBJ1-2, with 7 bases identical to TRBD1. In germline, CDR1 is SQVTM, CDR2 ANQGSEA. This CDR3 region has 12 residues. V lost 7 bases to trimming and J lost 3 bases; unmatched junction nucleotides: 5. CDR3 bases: TGCAGCGGTTATGACAGGGACTATGGCTACACCTTC. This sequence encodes CSGYDRDYGYTF.